This T cell receptor beta chain was identified during a study of T cells in Graves' hyperthyroidism and ophthalmopathy. Study-wide results and limits: Ophthalmopathy was identified by the model a median about seven months ahead of onset.

Remarks on this clonotype: No antigen is known for it.

The CDR3 has 15 amino acids. Trimming removed 6 bases from V and 2 bases from J, with 17 bases in between. Germline V CDR1 and CDR2: SNHLY, FYNNEI. Regions amplified from RNA transcripts were the TCR beta CDR3 regions. The TCR CDR3 first-round RT-PCR relied on the HTBI primer set. MiXCR, applied by TCRdb to the multiplex PCR reads, yields one record per CDR3 protein. The sample has some 580,000 distinct CDR3 sequences; approximately 15% are singletons. In the ophthalmopathy cohort, Clinical Activity Score was at least 3, NOSPECS grade at least 4, and duration under 3 months. The J gene is TRBJ2-7, the V gene TRBV2; maybe TRBD1 (6 bases). The specimen was blood. This TCR was recovered from a woman aged 40 to 50 with Graves' ophthalmopathy. The CDR3 here is CASRRQASGTYEQYF. The CDR3 DNA is TGTGCCAGCAGACGACAGGCGTCAGGGACCTACGAGCAGTACTTC.